This T cell receptor (beta chain) is from a study of cytomegalovirus exposure and HLA in healthy donors. Study-wide findings and caveats: Apart from CMV serostatus, no immune exposure information was available. Later analysis showed most CMV-associated TCR beta chains appearing HLA-restricted. Common viral pathogens seemed, in a later analysis, to connect with several of the most significant clusters.

Primers: 60 Vbeta forward and 13 Jbeta reverse. Clones were sequenced by immunoSEQ multiplex PCR, and TCRdb holds only the in-frame ones, with some missing. This table has over 110,000 clones, about four fifths appearing once. A note on this clone: Its antigen is as yet unknown.

Sequencing input: PBMCs. The source is a woman aged 18-30 years in good health and CMV-seropositive.

DNA for the CDR3: TGTGCCAGCAGTTTGACAGGGGCTGGCTACACCTTC. Translated: CASSLTGAGYTF. This chain connects TRBV28 to TRBJ1-2, with 8 bases aligning to TRBD1. Looked up from germline, CDR1 is MDHEN and CDR2 is SYDVKM. Losses at the gene ends were 3 bases for V and 7 bases for J; bases not matched to a gene: 1. The CDR3 has 12 amino acids.